This T cell receptor beta chain was sequenced during a study of blood T cell repertoires in COVID-19 (dated by TCRdb to 2020 to 2022). Some background on the complete study: The collaborator samples originated in the United States, Italy and Spain and spanned the acute and convalescent phases of COVID-19. The prospective study material was composed of cDNA or gDNA derived from T cells, B-cell-depleted T cells, or PBMCs. The dataset comprised deeply sampled blood TCRbeta repertoires from subjects exposed to, actively infected with, or recovered from COVID-19. The repertoires were released in a freely available public database intended as a resource for research on the immune response to SARS-CoV-2. Samples came from the ongoing ImmuneRACE study (first 160 participants) plus 1,254 subjects from 6 global collaborators. Sample metadata almost always included a de-identified subject ID, COVID-19 status, age in years and sex. Where HLA class I and class II types were available, the types were taken from metadata supplied by the sample provider, not from assay-based typing.

Summary of the overall study and its limitations: The amount of clinical and demographic metadata varied by source and participant and was provided uncurated.

TCRbeta CDR3 regions were amplified from genomic DNA using the immunoSEQ Assay, a bias-controlled multiplex PCR. Regarding the original processing steps: Within the assay, amplification of reference gene primers was used to estimate how many nucleated cells each sample contained. To quantify the absolute abundance of each unique TCRbeta CDR3 rearrangement, sequence reads were collapsed and filtered. For each sample, productive Simpson clonality was calculated by taking the square root of Simpson's diversity index across productive rearrangements. This immuneACCESS table, as held by TCRdb, lists in-frame sequences with V and J called but not all clones. Of the missing ones, under half trace to an unresolved V gene in checked studies; the others have no known cause. That table gives V, J and clone size, and the DNA gave D and trimming. This sample is represented by some 270,000 clones; approximately 83% of them were singletons. The leading ten clones occupy approximately 10% of the sample.

Whole blood was collected in K2EDTA tubes by collaborating institutions according to the institutions' own protocols. Collaborator samples were shipped for TCRbeta analysis as frozen whole blood, isolated PBMCs, or DNA extracted from either sample type. In the germline V gene, CDR1 corresponds to MNHEY and CDR2 to SVGAGI. Clipping removes 6 bases from V and 4 bases from J, with 6 as the unmatched junction base count. The cysteine opens and the phenylalanine closes a CDR3 of 14 amino acids. Here the CDR3 DNA is all that survives: 42 bases in frame from base 1. Comments on this clone: The target of this receptor is not known. No clone much larger than this one lies a single base away; base qualities are absent.

The sample consisted of peripheral blood. The rearrangement combines TRBV6-5 with TRBJ1-2, and TRBD1 aligns with 9 junction nucleotides. The sequence was obtained from a woman aged 65 to 85 with acute or convalescent COVID-19. The DNA sequence is as follows: TGTGCCAGCAGGCGGGACAGGGACCTCTATGGCTACACCTTC. Its amino acids are CASRRDRDLYGYTF.